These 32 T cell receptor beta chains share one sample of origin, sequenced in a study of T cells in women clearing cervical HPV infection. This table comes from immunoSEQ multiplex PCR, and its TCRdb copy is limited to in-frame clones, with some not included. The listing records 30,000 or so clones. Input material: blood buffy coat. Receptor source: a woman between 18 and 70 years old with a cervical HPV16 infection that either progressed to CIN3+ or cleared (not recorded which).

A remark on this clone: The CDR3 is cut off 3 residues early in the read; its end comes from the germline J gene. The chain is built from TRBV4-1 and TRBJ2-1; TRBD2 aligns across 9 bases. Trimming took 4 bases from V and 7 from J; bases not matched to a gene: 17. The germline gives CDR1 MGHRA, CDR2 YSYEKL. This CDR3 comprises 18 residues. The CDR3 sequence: CASSRGRVAGGPLNEQFF. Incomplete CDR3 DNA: TGCGCCAGCAGCCGCGGGAGGGTGGCGGGAGGGCCCTTGAATGAG.

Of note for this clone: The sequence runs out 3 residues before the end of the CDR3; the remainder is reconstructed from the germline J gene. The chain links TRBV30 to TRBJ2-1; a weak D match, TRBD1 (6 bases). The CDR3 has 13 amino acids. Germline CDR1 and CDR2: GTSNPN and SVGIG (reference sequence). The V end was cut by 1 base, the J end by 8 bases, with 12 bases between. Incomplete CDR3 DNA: TGTGCCTGGAGTGCAGAGGGGGTCGATGAG. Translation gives CAWSAEGVDE. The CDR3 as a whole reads CAWSAEGVDEQFF.

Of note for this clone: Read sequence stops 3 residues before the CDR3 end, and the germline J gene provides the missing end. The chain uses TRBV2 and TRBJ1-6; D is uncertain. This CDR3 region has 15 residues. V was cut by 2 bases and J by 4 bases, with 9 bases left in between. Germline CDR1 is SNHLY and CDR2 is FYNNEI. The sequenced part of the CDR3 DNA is TGTGCCAGCAGTGAAATCAGGTCTTATAATTCACCC. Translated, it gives CASSEIRSYNSP. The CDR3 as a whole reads CASSEIRSYNSPLHF.

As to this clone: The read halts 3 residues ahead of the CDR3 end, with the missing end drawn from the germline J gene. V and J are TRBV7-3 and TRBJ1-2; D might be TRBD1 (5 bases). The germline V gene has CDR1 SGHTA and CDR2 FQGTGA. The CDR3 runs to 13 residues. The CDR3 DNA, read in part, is TGTGCCAGCAGCTCGGTTCCAGGGAACGAC. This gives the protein CASSSVPGND. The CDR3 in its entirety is CASSSVPGNDYTF.

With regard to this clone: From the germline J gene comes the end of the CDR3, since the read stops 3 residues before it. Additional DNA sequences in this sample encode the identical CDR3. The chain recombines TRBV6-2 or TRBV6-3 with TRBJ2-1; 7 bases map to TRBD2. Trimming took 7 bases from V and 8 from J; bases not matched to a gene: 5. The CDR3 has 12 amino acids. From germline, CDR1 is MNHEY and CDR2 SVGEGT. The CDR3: CASKKLADEQFF. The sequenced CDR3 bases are TGTGCCAGCAAGAAGCTAGCGGATGAG.

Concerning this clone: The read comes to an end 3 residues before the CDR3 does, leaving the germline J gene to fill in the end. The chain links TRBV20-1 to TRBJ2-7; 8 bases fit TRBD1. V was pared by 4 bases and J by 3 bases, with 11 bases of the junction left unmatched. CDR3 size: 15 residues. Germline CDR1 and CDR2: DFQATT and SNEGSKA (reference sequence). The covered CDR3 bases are TGCAGTGCTACCCCCCCCGGGACAGGAGGCTACGAG. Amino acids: CSATPPGTGGYE. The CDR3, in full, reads CSATPPGTGGYEQYF.

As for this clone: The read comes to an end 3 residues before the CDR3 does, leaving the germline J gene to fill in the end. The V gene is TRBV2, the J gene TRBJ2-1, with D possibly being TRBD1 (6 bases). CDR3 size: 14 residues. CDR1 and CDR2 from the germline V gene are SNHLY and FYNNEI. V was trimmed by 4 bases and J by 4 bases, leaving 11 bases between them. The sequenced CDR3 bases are TGTGCCAGCAGTGTGCAGGGGAGTTACAATGAG. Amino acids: CASSVQGSYNE. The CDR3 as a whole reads CASSVQGSYNEQFF. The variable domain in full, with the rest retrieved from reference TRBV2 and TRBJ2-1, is EPEVTQTPSHQVTQMGQEVILRCVPISNHLYFYWYRQILGQKVEFLVSFYNNEISEKSEIFDDQFSVERPDGSNFTLKIRSTKLEDSAMYFCASSVQGSYNEQFFGPGTRLTVL.

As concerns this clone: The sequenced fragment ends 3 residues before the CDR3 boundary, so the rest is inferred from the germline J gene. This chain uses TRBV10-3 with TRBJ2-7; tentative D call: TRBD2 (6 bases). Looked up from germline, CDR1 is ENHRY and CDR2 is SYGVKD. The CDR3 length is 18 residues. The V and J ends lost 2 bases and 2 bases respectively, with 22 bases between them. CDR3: CAISERLEPGLRAYEQYF. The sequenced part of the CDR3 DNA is TGTGCCATCAGTGAGCGCTTAGAACCGGGACTGAGAGCCTACGAG.

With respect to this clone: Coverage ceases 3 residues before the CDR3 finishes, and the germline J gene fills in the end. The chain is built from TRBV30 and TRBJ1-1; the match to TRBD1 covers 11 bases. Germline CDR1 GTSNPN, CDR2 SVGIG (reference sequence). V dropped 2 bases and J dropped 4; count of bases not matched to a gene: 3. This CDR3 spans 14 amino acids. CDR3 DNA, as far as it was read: TGTGCCTGGAGTCCGGGACAGGGGGGCACTGAA. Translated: CAWSPGQGGTE. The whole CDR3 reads CAWSPGQGGTEAFF.

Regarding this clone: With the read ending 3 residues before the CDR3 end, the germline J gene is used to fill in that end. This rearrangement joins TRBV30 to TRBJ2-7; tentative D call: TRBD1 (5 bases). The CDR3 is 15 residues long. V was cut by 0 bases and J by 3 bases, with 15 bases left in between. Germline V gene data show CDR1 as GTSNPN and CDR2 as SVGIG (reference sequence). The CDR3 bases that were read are TGTGCCTGGAGTGTACGCGAGACAGAGGACTACGAG. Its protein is CAWSVRETEDYE. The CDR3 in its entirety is CAWSVRETEDYEQYF.

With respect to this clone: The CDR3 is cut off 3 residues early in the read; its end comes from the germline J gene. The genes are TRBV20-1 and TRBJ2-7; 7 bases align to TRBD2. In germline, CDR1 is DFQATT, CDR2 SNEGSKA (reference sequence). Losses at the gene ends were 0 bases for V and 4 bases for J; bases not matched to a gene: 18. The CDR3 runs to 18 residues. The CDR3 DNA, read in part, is TGCAGTGCTAGAGATCCTATCGGTCTAGGCGGGAGTGTATACGAG. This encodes CSARDPIGLGGSVYE. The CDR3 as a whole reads CSARDPIGLGGSVYEQYF.

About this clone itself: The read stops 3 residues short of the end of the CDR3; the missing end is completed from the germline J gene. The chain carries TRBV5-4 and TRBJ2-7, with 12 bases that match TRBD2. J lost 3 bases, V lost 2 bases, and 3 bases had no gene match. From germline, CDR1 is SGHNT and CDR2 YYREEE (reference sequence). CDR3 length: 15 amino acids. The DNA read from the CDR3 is TGTGCCAGCAGCTTCGGACTAGCGGGGATCTACGAG. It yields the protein CASSFGLAGIYE. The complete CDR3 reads CASSFGLAGIYEQYF. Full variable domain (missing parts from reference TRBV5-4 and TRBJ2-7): ETGVTQSPTHLIKTRGQQVTLRCSSQSGHNTVSWYQQALGQGPQFIFQYYREEENGRGNFPPRFSGLQFPNYSSELNVNALELDDSALYLCASSFGLAGIYEQYFGPGTRLTVT.

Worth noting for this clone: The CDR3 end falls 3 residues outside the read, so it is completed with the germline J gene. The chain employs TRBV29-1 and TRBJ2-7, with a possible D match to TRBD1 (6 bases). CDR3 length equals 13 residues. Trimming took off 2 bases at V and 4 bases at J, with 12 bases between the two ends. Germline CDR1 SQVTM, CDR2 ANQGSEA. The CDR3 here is CSVESQGSYEQYF. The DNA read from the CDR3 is TGCAGCGTTGAAAGTCAGGGGTCATACGAG.

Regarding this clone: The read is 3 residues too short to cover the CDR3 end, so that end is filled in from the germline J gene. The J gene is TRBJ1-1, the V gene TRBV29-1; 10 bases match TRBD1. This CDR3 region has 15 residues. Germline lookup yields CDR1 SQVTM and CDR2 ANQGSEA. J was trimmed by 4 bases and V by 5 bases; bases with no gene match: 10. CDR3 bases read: TGCAGCGTTCACGGGACAGGGGAGTGGAGCACTGAA. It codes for CSVHGTGEWSTE. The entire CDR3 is CSVHGTGEWSTEAFF. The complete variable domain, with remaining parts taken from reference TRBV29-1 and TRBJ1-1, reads SAVISQKPSRDICQRGTSLTIQCQVDSQVTMMFWYRQQPGQSLTLIATANQGSEATYESGFVIDKFPISRPNLTFSTLTVSNMSPEDSSIYLCSVHGTGEWSTEAFFGQGTRLTVV.

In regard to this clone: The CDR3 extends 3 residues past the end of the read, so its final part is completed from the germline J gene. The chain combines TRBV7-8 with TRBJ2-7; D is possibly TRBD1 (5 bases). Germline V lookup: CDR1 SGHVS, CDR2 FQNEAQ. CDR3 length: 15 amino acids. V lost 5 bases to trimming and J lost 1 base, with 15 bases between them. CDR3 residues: CASSAHQGPSYEQYF. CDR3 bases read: TGTGCCAGCAGCGCACACCAGGGCCCTTCCTACGAG.

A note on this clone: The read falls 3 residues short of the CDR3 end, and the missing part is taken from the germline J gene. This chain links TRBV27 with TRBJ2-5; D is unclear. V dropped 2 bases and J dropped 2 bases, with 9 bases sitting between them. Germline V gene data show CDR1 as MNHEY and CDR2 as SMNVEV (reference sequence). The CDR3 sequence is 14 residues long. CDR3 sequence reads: CASSLRPTQETQYF. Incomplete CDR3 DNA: TGTGCCAGCAGTTTAAGGCCCACACAAGAGACC.

The CDR3 DNA, read in part, is TGTGCCAGCAAGCCGGACAGGGGGCTATTCTATGGC. Amino acid sequence: CASKPDRGLFYG. The complete CDR3 protein is CASKPDRGLFYGYTF. The chain combines TRBV2 with TRBJ1-2, with 11 bases aligning to TRBD1. The CDR3 end falls 3 residues outside the read, so it is completed with the germline J gene. This CDR3 region has 15 residues. The J segment lost 4 bases and the V segment lost 7 bases, leaving 8 bases of the junction unmatched. CDR1 is SNHLY, CDR2 FYNNEI, per germline.

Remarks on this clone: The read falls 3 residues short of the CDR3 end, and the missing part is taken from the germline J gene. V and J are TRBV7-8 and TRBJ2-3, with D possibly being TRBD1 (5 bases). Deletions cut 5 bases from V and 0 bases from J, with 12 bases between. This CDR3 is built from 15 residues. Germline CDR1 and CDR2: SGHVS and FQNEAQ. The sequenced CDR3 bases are TGTGCCAGCAGCCGATCGACAGCAAGCACAGATACG. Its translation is CASSRSTASTDT. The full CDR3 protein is CASSRSTASTDTQYF.

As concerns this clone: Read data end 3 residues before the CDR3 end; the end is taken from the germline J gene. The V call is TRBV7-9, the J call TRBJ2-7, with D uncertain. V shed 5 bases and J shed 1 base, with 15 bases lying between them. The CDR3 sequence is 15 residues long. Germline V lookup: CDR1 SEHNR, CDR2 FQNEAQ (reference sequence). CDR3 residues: CASSPTDNPSYEQYF. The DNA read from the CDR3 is TGTGCCAGCAGCCCCACAGATAACCCTTCCTACGAG.

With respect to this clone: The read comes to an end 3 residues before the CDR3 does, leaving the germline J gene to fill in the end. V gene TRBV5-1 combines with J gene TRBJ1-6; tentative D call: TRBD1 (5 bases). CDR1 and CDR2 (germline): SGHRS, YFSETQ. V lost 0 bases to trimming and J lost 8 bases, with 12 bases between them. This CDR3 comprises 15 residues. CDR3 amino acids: CASSLGSGGDSPLHF. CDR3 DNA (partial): TGCGCCAGCAGCTTGGGTTCTGGGGGGGATTCACCC.

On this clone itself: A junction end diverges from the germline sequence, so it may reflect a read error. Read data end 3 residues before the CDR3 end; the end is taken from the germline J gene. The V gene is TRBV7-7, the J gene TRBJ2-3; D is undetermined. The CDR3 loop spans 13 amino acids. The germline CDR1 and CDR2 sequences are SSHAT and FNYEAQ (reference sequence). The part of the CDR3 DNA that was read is TGTGCTAGCAGCTTCAACAGCCAAGAGACG. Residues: CASSFNSQET. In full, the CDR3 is CASSFNSQETQYF.

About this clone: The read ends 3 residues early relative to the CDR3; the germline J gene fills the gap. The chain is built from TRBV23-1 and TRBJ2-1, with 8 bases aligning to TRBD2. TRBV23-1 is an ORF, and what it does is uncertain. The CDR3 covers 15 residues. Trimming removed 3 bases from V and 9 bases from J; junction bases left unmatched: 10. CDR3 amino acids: CASSHPLGGGAEQFF. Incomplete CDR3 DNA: TGCGCCAGCAGTCATCCCCTCGGGGGGGGTGCTGAG.

CDR3 bases read: TGTGCCAGCAGTGGACTAGCGGGACAAGAGACG. It yields the protein CASSGLAGQET. The complete CDR3 sequence is CASSGLAGQETQYF. The V call is TRBV2, the J call TRBJ2-3, with 11 bases lining up with TRBD2. The CDR3 extends 3 residues past the end of the read, so its final part is completed from the germline J gene. Germline lookup yields CDR1 SNHLY and CDR2 FYNNEI. This CDR3 is built from 14 residues.

CDR3 bases read: TGTGCCACCAGCAGGGACAGGGGGCGTAGCTATGGC. Protein: CATSRDRGRSYG. The CDR3, in full, reads CATSRDRGRSYGYTF. The chain employs TRBV15 and TRBJ1-2; 11 bases line up with TRBD1. The read terminates 3 residues before the CDR3 end, so the remaining end is supplied by the germline J gene. CDR3 length: 15 amino acids. The V and J ends lost 3 bases and 4 bases, in that order; junction bases with no gene match: 4. Per the germline V gene, CDR1 is LNHNV and CDR2 is YYDKDF (reference sequence).

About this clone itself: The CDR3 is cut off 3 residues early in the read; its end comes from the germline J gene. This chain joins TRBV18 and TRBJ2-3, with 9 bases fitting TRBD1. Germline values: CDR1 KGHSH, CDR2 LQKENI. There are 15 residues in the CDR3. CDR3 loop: CASSYGTGSNQPQYF. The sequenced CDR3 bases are TGTGCCAGCTCCTACGGGACAGGGAGCAATCAGCCG. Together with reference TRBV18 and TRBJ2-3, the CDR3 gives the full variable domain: NAGVMQNPRHLVRRRGQEARLRCSPMKGHSHVYWYRQLPEEGLKFMVYLQKENIIDESGMPKERFSAEFPKEGPSILRIQQVVRGDSAAYFCASSYGTGSNQPQYFGPGTRLTVL.

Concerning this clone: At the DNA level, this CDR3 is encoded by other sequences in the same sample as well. The CDR3 sequence: CASSPPGQGAYDYTF. The DNA read from the CDR3 is TGTGCCAGCTCACCACCGGGACAGGGAGCCTACGAC. The chain recombines TRBV18 with TRBJ1-2, with 9 nucleotides matching TRBD1. Read coverage stops 3 residues before the CDR3 terminus; the germline J gene supplies the remainder. Germline loops: CDR1 KGHSH, CDR2 LQKENI. The CDR3 runs 15 residues. Filled out from reference TRBV18 and TRBJ1-2, the complete variable domain reads NAGVMQNPRHLVRRRGQEARLRCSPMKGHSHVYWYRQLPEEGLKFMVYLQKENIIDESGMPKERFSAEFPKEGPSILRIQQVVRGDSAAYFCASSPPGQGAYDYTFGSGTRLTVV.

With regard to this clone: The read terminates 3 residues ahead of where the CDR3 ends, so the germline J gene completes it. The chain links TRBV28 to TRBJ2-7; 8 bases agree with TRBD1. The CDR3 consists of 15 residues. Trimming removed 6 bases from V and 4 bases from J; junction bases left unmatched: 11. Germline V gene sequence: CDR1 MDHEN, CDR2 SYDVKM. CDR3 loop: CASSNTGGIIYEQYF. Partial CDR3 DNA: TGTGCCAGCAGCAATACAGGGGGTATAATTTACGAG.

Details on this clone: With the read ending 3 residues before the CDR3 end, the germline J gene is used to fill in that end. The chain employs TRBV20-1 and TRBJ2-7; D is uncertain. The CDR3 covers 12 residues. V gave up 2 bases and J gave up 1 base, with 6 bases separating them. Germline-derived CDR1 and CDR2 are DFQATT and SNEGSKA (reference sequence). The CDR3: CSARISSYEQYF. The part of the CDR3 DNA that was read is TGCAGTGCTAGAATCAGTTCCTACGAG.

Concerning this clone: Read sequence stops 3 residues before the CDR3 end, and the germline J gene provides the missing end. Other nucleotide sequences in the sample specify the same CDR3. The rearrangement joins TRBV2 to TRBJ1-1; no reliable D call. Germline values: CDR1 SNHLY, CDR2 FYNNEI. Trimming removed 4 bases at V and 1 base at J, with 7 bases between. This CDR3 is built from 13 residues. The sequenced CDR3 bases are TGTGCCAGCAGTGGAGAAGCGAACACTGAA. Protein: CASSGEANTE. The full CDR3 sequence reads CASSGEANTEAFF. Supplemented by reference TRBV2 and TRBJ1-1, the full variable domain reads EPEVTQTPSHQVTQMGQEVILRCVPISNHLYFYWYRQILGQKVEFLVSFYNNEISEKSEIFDDQFSVERPDGSNFTLKIRSTKLEDSAMYFCASSGEANTEAFFGQGTRLTVV.

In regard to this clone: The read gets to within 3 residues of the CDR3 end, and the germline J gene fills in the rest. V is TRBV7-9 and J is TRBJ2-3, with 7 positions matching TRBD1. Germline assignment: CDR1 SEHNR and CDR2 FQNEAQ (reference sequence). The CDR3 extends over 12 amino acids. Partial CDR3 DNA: TGTGCCAGCGGGACAGATTATCAGCCG. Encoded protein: CASGTDYQP. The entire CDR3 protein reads CASGTDYQPQYF. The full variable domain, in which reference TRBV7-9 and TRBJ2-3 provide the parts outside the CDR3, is DTGVSQNPRHKITKRGQNVTFRCDPISEHNRLYWYRQTLGQGPEFLTYFQNEAQLEKSRLLSDRFSAERPKGSFSTLEIQRTEQGDSAMYLCASGTDYQPQYFGPGTRLTVL.

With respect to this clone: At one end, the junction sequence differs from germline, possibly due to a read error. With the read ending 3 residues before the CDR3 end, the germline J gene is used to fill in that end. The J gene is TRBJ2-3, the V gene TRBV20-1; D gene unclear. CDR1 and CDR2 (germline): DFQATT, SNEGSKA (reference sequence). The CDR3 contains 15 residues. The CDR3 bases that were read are TGCAGTGCCAGAGATCACTCGGTGTACCAAGAGACG. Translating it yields CSARDHSVYQET. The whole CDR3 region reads CSARDHSVYQETQYF.

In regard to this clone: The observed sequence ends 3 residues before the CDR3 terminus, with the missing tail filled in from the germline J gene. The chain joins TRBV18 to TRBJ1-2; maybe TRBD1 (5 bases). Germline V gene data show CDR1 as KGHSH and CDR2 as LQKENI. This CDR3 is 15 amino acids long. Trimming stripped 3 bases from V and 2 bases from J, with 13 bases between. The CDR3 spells CASSPTGVSNYGYTF. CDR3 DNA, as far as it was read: TGTGCCAGCTCACCCACGGGGGTATCCAACTATGGC.